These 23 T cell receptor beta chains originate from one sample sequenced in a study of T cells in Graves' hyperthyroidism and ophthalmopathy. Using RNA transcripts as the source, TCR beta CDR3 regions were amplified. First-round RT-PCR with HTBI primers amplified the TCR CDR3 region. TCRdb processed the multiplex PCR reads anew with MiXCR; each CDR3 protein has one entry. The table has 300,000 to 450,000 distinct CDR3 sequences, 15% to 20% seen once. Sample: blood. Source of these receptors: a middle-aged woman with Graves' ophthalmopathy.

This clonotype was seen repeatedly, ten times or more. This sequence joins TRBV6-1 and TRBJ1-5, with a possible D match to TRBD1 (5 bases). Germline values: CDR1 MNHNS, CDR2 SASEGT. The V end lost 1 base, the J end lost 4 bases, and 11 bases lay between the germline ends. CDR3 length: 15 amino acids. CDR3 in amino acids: CASSEGLRQNQPQHF. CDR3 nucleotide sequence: TGTGCCAGCAGTGAAGGCCTTAGACAGAATCAGCCCCAGCATTTT.

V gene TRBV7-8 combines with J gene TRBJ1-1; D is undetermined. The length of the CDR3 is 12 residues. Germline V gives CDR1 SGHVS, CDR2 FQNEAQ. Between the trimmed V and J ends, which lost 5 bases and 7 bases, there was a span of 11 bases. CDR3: CASSPSTVEAFF. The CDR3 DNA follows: TGTGCCAGCAGCCCCTCGACTGTTGAAGCTTTCTTT.

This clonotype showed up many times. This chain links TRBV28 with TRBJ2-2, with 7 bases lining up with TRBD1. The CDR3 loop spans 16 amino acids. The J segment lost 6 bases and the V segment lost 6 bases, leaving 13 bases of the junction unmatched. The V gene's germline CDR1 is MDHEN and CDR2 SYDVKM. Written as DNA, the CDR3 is TGTGCCAGCAGACTTGACAGGGCGGGTAACGCCGGGGAGCTGTTTTTT. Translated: CASRLDRAGNAGELFF.

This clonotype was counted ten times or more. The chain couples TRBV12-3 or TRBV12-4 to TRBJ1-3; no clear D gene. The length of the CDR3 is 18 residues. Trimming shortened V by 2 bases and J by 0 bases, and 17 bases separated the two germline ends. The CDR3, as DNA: TGTGCCAGCAGTTTACTTCCCGGCGGGGTTTACTCTGGAAACACCATATATTTT. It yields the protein CASSLLPGGVYSGNTIYF.

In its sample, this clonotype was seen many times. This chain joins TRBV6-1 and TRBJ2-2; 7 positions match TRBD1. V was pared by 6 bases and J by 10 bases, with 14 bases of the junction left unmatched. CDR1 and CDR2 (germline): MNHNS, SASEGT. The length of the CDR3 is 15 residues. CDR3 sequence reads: CASRRGQTNFEELFF. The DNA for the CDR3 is TGTGCCAGCAGACGGGGACAGACGAACTTTGAGGAGCTGTTTTTT.

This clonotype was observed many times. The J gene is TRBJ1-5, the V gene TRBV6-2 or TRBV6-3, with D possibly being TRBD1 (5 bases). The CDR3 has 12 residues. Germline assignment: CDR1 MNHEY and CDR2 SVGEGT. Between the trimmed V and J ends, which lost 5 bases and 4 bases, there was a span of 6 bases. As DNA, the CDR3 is TGTGCCAGCAGTAGGGGTAATCAGCCCCAGCATTTT. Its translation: CASSRGNQPQHF.

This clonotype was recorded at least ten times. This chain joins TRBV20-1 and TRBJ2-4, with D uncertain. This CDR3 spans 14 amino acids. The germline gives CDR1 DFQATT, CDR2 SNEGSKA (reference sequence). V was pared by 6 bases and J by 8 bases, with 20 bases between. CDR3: CSAPPDRGIDIQYF. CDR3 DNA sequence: TGCAGTGCCCCCCCCGATCGCGGTATAGACATTCAGTACTTC.

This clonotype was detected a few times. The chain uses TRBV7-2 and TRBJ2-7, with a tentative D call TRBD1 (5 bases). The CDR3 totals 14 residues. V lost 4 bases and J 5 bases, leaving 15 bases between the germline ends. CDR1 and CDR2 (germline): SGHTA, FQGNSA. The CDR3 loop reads CASSSGRQFDEQYF. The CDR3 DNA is TGTGCCAGCAGCTCTGGGCGACAGTTCGACGAGCAGTACTTC.

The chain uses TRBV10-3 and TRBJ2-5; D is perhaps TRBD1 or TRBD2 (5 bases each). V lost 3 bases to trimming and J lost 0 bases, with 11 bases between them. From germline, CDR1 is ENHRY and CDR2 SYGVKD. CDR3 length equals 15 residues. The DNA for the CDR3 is TGTGCCATCAGTGATGGGGGAAATAACCAAGAGACCCAGTACTTC. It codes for CAISDGGNNQETQYF.

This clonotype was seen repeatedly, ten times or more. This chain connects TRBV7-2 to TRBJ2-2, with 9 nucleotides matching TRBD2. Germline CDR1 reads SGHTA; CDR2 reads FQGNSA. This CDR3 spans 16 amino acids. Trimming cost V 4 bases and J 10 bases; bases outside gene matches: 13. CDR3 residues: CASSSPGLAAHEELFF. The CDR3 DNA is TGTGCCAGCAGCTCACCGGGACTAGCTGCCCATGAGGAGCTGTTTTTT.

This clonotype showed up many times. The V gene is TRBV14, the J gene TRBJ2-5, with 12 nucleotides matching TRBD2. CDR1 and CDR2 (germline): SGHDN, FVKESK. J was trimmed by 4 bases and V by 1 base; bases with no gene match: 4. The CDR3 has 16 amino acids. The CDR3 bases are TGTGCCAGCAGCCAAGGGAGACTAGCGGGAGCAGAGACCCAGTACTTC. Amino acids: CASSQGRLAGAETQYF.

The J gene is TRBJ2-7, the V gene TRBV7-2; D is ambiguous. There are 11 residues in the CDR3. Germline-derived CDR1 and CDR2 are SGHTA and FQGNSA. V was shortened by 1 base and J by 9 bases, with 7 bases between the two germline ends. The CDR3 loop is CASSLGSLQYF. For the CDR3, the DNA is TGTGCCAGCAGCTTAGGGTCCTTGCAGTACTTC.

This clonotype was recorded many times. CDR3 sequence reads: CASRYLLAGGPSVREAYEQYF. The CDR3 DNA reads as TGTGCCAGCAGATATCTCCTAGCGGGAGGGCCCTCGGTGCGCGAGGCCTACGAGCAGTACTTC. This rearrangement joins TRBV28 to TRBJ2-7; 12 bases are a match to TRBD2. This CDR3 has 21 residues. V trimming: 6 bases; J trimming: 2 bases; junction bases outside the gene matches: 23. The germline CDR1 and CDR2 sequences are MDHEN and SYDVKM. The full variable domain, in which reference TRBV28 and TRBJ2-7 provide the parts outside the CDR3, is DVKVTQSSRYLVKRTGEKVFLECVQDMDHENMFWYRQDPGLGLRLIYFSYDVKMKEKGDIPEGYSVSREKKERFSLILESASTNQTSMYLCASRYLLAGGPSVREAYEQYFGPGTRLTVT.

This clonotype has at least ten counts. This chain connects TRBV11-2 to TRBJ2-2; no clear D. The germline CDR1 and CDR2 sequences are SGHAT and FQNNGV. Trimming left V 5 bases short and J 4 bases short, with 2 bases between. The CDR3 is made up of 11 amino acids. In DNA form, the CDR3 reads TGTGCCAGCAGCCGCACCGGGGAGCTGTTTTTT. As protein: CASSRTGELFF. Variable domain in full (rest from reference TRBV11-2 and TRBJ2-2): EAGVAQSPRYKIIEKRQSVAFWCNPISGHATLYWYQQILGQGPKLLIQFQNNGVVDDSQLPKDRFSAERLKGVDSTLKIQPAKLEDSAVYLCASSRTGELFFGEGSRLTVL.

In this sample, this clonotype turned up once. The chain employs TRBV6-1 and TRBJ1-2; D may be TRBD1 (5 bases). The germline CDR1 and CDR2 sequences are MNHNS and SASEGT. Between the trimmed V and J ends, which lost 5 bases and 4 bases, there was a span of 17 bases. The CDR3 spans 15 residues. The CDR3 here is CASSPDGGRAYGYTF. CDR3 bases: TGTGCCAGCAGTCCAGACGGGGGTCGGGCCTATGGCTACACCTTC.

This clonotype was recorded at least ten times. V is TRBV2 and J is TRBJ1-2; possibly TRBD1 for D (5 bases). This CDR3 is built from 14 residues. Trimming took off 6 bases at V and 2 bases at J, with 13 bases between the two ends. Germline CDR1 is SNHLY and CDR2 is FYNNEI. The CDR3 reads CASSQGTANYGYTF. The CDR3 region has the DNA TGTGCCAGCAGCCAAGGGACGGCAAACTATGGCTACACCTTC.

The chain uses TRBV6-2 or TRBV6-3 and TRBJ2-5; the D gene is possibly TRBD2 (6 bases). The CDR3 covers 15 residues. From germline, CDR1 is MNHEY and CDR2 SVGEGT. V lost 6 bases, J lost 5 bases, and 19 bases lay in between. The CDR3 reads CASRPGIADAETQYF. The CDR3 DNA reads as TGTGCCAGCAGACCAGGCATAGCGGACGCGGAGACCCAGTACTTC.

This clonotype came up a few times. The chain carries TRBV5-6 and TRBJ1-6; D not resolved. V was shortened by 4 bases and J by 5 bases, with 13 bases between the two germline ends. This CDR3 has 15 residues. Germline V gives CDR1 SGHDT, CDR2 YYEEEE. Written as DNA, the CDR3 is TGTGCCAGCAGCCGGCTTTGGGGTAATAATTCACCCCTCCACTTT. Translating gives CASSRLWGNNSPLHF.

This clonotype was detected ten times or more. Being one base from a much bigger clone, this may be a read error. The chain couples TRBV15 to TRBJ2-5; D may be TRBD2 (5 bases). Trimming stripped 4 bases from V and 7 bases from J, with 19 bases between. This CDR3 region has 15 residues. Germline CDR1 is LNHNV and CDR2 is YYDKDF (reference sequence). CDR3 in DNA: TGTGCCACCAGCACTATAGCGACCCAGATAGGGACCCAGTACTTC. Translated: CATSTIATQIGTQYF.

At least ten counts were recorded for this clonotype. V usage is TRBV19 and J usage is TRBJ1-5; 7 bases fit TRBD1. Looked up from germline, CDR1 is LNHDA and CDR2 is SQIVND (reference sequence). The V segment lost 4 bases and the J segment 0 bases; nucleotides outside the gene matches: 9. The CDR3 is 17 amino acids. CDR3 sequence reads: CASSTYRQGASNQPQHF. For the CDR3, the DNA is TGTGCCAGTAGTACCTATCGACAGGGCGCTAGCAATCAGCCCCAGCATTTT. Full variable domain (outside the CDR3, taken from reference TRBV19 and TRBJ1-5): DGGITQSPKYLFRKEGQNVTLSCEQNLNHDAMYWYRQDPGQGLRLIYYSQIVNDFQKGDIAEGYSVSREKKESFPLTVTSAQKNPTAFYLCASSTYRQGASNQPQHFGDGTRLSIL.

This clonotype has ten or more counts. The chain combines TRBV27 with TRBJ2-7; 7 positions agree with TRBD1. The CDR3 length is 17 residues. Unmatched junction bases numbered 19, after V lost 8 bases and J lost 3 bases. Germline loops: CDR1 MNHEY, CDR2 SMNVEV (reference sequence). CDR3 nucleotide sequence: TGTGCCAGCCGCCGACAGGGCGGCCGGGGTGCTGACTACGAGCAGTACTTC. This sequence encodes CASRRQGGRGADYEQYF.

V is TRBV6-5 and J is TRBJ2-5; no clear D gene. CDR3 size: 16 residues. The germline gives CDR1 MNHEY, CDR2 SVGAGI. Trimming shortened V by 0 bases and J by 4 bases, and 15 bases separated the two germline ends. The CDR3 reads CASSYSYSQRGETQYF. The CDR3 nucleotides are TGTGCCAGCAGTTACTCGTACAGCCAACGAGGAGAGACCCAGTACTTC.

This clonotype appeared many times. CDR3 DNA sequence: TGTGCCAGCAGTTTATTGTACAGAAGCTCCTACGAGCAGTACTTC. Its translation is CASSLLYRSSYEQYF. V and J are TRBV28 and TRBJ2-7; D uncertain. Looked up from germline, CDR1 is MDHEN and CDR2 is SYDVKM. This CDR3 spans 15 amino acids. Trimming took off 1 base at V and 0 bases at J, with 10 bases between the two ends.